A selection of T cell receptor beta chains follows, all from one sample in a study of T cells after yellow fever vaccination. TCRdb analysed the 5' RACE reads with MiXCR anew, one entry per CDR3 protein. The sample contains more than 25,000 distinct CDR3 sequences, approximately 5% of which appear only once. The sample consisted of PBMCs, either bulk or a sorted T-cell subset (CD4+, CD8+, memory, or dextramer-sorted; not recorded which), taken 15 days after the yellow fever booster vaccination. The source is a man aged 30 to 39 who received the YFV17D yellow fever vaccine. CDR3s include the opening cysteine and the closing phenylalanine or tryptophan. The D gene is left open where the match is weak. Only some rows state a clone size, as once, few, many or a class for expanded clones.

>few|.|TRBV7-9|TRBJ2-4
CASSLAPRRAAKNIQYF
TGTGCCAGCAGCTTAGCGCCCCGGCGGGCAGCCAAAAACATTCAGTACTTC
>few|.|TRBV2|TRBJ1-2
CASSDGGGYGYTF
TGTGCCAGCAGTGACGGGGGCGGCTATGGCTACACCTTC
>.|TRBD1|TRBV7-3|TRBJ1-2
CASSPGQNYGYTF
TGTGCCAGCAGCCCGGGACAGAACTATGGCTACACCTTC
>few|.|TRBV29-1|TRBJ2-5
CSVEGVGGQLGAQYF
TGCAGCGTTGAGGGTGTGGGGGGGCAGCTTGGGGCCCAGTACTTC
>many|TRBD2|TRBV20-1|TRBJ2-1
CSARDERTSYEQFF
TGCAGTGCTAGAGATGAACGGACTAGTTATGAGCAGTTCTTC
>many|TRBD2|TRBV4-3|TRBJ2-7
CASSQDRAGGPALHYEQYF
TGCGCCAGCAGCCAAGATCGAGCGGGAGGGCCTGCTCTCCACTACGAGCAGTACTTC
>many|.|TRBV5-1|TRBJ2-5
CASSLFPDQETQYF
TGCGCCAGCAGCTTGTTCCCGGACCAAGAGACCCAGTACTTC
>many|TRBD1|TRBV7-2|TRBJ1-5
CASSLATGTQPQHF
TGTGCCAGCAGCTTAGCGACAGGGACTCAGCCCCAGCATTTT
>.|TRBD2|TRBV20-1|TRBJ2-3
CSASASGRDTQYF
TGCAGTGCTAGCGCAAGCGGGAGGGATACGCAGTATTTT
>.|.|TRBV19|TRBJ1-6
CASSIANSPLHF
TGTGCCAGTAGTATAGCGAATTCACCCCTCCACTTT
>.|.|TRBV19|TRBJ2-5
CASSMAGRETQYF
TGTGCCAGTAGTATGGCAGGGAGAGAGACCCAGTACTTC
>many|TRBD1|TRBV11-2|TRBJ2-5
CASSFSTTGTQETQYF
TGTGCCAGCAGCTTCTCGACGACAGGGACCCAAGAGACCCAGTACTTC
>many|TRBD1|TRBV7-7|TRBJ2-1
CASSPTGGQGGEQFF
TGTGCTAGCAGCCCCACTGGGGGACAGGGGGGTGAGCAGTTCTTC
>many|.|TRBV10-3|TRBJ2-1
CAISASDPAGEQFF
TGTGCCATCAGTGCCTCGGACCCCGCCGGGGAGCAGTTCTTC
>many|.|TRBV11-2|TRBJ2-5
CASSPNWRGSQETQYF
TGTGCCAGCAGCCCCAATTGGAGAGGTAGTCAAGAGACCCAGTACTTC
>many|.|TRBV7-6|TRBJ1-5
CASSSRPNQPQHF
TGTGCCAGCAGCTCGCGCCCTAATCAGCCCCAGCATTTT
>many|.|TRBV6-5|TRBJ2-7
CASTLGGTPGREQYF
TGTGCCAGCACCCTCGGTGGGACTCCGGGTAGGGAGCAGTACTTC
>many|TRBD1|TRBV6-1|TRBJ2-2
CASSRQGAGTGELFF
TGTGCCAGCAGCCGACAGGGGGCAGGCACCGGGGAGCTGTTTTTT
>many|TRBD2|TRBV6-4|TRBJ2-1
CASSEGTTNEQFF
TGTGCCAGCAGTGAAGGGACTACCAATGAGCAGTTCTTC
>many|.|TRBV7-2|TRBJ2-3
CASSLGQGPSTDTQYF
TGTGCCAGCAGCTTAGGGCAGGGACCTAGCACAGATACGCAGTATTTT
>.|.|TRBV4-3|TRBJ2-7
CASSQDKGYEQYF
TGCGCCAGCAGCCAAGATAAGGGTTACGAGCAGTACTTC
>many|.|TRBV7-2|TRBJ1-2
CASSLAIGEGYTF
TGTGCCAGCAGCTTAGCGATCGGGGAGGGCTACACCTTC
>many|TRBD2|TRBV6-2/TRBV6-3|TRBJ2-5
CASMATSGILVETQYF
TGTGCCAGCATGGCGACTAGCGGGATCTTAGTGGAGACCCAGTACTTC
>many|.|TRBV29-1|TRBJ2-2
CSVVGSANTGELFF
TGCAGCGTTGTGGGGAGCGCGAACACCGGGGAGCTGTTTTTT
>many|.|TRBV19|TRBJ2-7
CASSRGGSYEQYF
TGTGCCAGTAGTCGGGGTGGCAGCTACGAGCAGTACTTC